These 3 T cell receptor beta chains came from one sample sequenced in a study of T-cell memory formation after mild COVID-19 (dated by TCRdb to the early 2020s). The library was made by 5' RACE. These reads were obtained on an Illumina NovaSeq 6000. TCRdb passed the public sequencing reads through fastp at Q25 and MiXCR, retaining productive beta sequences. Records with the same CDR3 protein are collapsed into one entry carrying the most frequent genes and DNA. The sample records hundreds of thousands of distinct CDR3 sequences, roughly 21% of which are singletons. The leading ten clones occupy approximately 8.4% of the sample. Sequenced material: PBMCs or a T cell subset sorted from them (not recorded which). Receptors were obtained from an adult woman who had mild COVID-19 (a few samples of this study predate the infection). The sample titles of this study are shuffled in the database, so cell type and time point are left out; the donor was told from shared clones.

This clonotype was counted a few times. The V gene is TRBV6-2 or TRBV6-3, the J gene TRBJ1-2; possible D gene TRBD1, 6 bases. The CDR3 spans 15 residues. V gave up 4 bases and J gave up 4 bases, with 16 bases separating them. The germline gives CDR1 MNHEY, CDR2 SVGEGT. In nucleotides, the CDR3 is TGTGCCAGCAGTTTGGGACACGATGGGGGCTATGGCTACACCTTC. Its protein is CASSLGHDGGYGYTF.

This clonotype was found a few times. The chain couples TRBV4-3 to TRBJ2-2; D remains unclear. The CDR3 has 19 residues. CDR1 and CDR2 from the germline V gene are LGHNA and YSLEER. V lost 3 bases, J lost 4 bases, and 24 bases lay in between. Here the CDR3 reads CASSQRSSRSETFTGELFF. CDR3 DNA: TGCGCCAGCAGCCAGCGCTCTTCAAGGTCAGAAACCTTCACCGGGGAGCTGTTTTTT.

This clonotype was picked up a small number of times. The gene calls are TRBV5-1 and TRBJ2-1; D gene ambiguous. From germline, CDR1 is SGHRS and CDR2 YFSETQ. Trimming pared 4 bases from V and 2 bases from J, leaving 10 bases between. CDR3 length: 14 amino acids. CDR3 protein: CASSPEVAYNEQFF. The CDR3 DNA follows: TGCGCCAGCAGCCCCGAGGTAGCCTACAATGAGCAGTTCTTC.